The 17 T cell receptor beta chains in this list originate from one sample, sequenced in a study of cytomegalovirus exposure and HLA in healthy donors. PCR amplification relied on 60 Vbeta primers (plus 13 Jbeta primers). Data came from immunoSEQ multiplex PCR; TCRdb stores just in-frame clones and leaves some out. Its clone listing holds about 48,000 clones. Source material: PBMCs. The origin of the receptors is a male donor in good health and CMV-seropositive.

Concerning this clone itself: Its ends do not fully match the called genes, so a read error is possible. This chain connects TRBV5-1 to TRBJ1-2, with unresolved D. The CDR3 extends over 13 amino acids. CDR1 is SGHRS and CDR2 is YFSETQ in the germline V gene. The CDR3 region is CASSRGGWSGYTF. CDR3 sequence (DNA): TGCGCCAGCAGCCGGGGTGGGTGGAGTGGCTACACCTTT.

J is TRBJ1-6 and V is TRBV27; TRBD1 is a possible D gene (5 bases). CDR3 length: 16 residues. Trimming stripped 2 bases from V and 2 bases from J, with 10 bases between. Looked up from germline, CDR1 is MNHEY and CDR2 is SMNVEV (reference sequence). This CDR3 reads CASSLRAGTYNSPLHF. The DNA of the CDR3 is TGTGCCAGCAGTTTAAGGGCAGGGACCTATAATTCACCCCTCCACTTT.

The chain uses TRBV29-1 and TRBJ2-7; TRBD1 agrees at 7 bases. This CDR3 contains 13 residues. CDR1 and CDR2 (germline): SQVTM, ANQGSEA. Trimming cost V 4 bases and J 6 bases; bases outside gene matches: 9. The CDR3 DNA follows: TGCAGCGTTGTGTGGACAGGCTTTCGCGAGCAGTACTTC. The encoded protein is CSVVWTGFREQYF.

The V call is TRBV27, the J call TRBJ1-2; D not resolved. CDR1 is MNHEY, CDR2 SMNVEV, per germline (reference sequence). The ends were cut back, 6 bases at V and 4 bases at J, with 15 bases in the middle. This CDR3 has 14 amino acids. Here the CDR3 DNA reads TGTGCCAGCAGATCAAATGGGCAGATCTATGGCTACACCTTC. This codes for CASRSNGQIYGYTF.

CDR3 sequence: CATSRVPRVAPRSYEQYF. The DNA for the CDR3 is TGTGCCACCAGCAGAGTTCCCCGAGTCGCCCCTAGGTCCTACGAGCAGTACTTC. This sequence joins TRBV15 and TRBJ2-7, with D unresolved. CDR1 LNHNV and CDR2 YYDKDF come from the germline V gene (reference sequence). Trimming cost V 1 base and J 1 base, with 20 bases left between them. This CDR3 has 18 residues.

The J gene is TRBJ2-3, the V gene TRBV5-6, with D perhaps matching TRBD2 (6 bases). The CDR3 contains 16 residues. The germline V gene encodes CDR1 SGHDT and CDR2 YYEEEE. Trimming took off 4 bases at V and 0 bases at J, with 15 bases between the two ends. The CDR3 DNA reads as TGTGCCAGCAGCCCGCTTCTCGGGGGAAGCACAGATACGCAGTATTTT. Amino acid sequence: CASSPLLGGSTDTQYF. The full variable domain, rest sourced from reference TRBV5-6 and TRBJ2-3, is DAGVTQSPTHLIKTRGQQVTLRCSPKSGHDTVSWYQQALGQGPQFIFQYYEEEERQRGNFPDRFSGHQFPNYSSELNVNALLLGDSALYLCASSPLLGGSTDTQYFGPGTRLTVL.

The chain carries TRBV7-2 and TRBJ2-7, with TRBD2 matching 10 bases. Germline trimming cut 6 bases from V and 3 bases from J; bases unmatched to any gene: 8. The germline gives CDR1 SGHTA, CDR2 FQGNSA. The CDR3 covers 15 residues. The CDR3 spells CASSPAVAGGYEQYF. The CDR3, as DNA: TGTGCCAGCAGTCCCGCTGTAGCGGGGGGCTACGAGCAGTACTTC. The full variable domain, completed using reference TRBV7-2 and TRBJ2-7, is GAGVSQSPSNKVTEKGKDVELRCDPISGHTALYWYRQSLGQGLEFLIYFQGNSAPDKSGLPSDRFSAERTGGSVSTLTIQRTQQEDSAVYLCASSPAVAGGYEQYFGPGTRLTVT.

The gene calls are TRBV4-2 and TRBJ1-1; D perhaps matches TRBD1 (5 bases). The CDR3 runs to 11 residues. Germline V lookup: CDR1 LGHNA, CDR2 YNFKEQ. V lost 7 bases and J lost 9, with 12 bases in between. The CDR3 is CASTLAGKAFF. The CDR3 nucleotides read TGTGCCAGCACCCTCGCAGGGAAAGCTTTCTTT.

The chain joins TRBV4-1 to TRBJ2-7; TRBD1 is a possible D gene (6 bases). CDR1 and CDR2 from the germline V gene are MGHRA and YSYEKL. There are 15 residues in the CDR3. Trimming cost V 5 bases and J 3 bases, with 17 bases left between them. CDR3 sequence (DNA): TGCGCCAGCAGCTTAAGGCCGGGACAAGACTACGAGCAGTACTTC. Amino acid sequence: CASSLRPGQDYEQYF.

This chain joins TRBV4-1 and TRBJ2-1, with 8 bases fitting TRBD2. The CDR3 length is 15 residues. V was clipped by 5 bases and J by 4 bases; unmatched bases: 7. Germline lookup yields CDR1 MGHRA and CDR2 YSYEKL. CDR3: CASSTPGGGYNEQFF. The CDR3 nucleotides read TGCGCCAGCAGCACCCCTGGCGGGGGGTACAATGAGCAGTTCTTC.

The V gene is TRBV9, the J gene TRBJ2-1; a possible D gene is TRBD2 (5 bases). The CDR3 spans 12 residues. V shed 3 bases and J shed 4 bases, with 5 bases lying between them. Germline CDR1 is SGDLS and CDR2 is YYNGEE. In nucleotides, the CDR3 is TGTGCCAGCAGCGGAGGGTACAATGAGCAGTTCTTC. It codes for CASSGGYNEQFF. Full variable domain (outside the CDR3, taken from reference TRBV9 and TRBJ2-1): DSGVTQTPKHLITATGQRVTLRCSPRSGDLSVYWYQQSLDQGLQFLIQYYNGEERAKGNILERFSAQQFPDLHSELNLSSLELGDSALYFCASSGGYNEQFFGPGTRLTVL.

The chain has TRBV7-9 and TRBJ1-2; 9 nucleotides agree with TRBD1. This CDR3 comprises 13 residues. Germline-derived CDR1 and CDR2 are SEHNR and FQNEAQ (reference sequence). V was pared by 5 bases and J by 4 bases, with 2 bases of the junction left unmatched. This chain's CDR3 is CASSMDRGYGYTF. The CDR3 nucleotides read TGTGCCAGCAGCATGGACAGGGGCTATGGCTACACCTTC.

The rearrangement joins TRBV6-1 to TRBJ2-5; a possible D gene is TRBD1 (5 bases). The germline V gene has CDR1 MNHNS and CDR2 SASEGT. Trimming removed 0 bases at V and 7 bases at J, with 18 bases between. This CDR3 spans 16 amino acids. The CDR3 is CASSEAPQGPGLTQYF. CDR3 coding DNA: TGTGCCAGCAGTGAAGCGCCTCAGGGCCCAGGTCTGACCCAGTACTTC.

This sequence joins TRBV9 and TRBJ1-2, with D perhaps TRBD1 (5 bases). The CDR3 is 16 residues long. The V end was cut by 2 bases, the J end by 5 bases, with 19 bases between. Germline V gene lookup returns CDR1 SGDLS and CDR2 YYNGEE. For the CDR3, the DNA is TGTGCCAGCAGCGTGAGCGAGGCGGGGGATTGGTATGGCTACACCTTC. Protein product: CASSVSEAGDWYGYTF.

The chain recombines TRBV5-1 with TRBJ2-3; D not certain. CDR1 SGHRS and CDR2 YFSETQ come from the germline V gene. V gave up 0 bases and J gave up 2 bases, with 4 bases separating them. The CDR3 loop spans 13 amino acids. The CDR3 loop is CASSLDNTDTQYF. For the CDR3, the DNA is TGCGCCAGCAGCTTGGACAACACAGATACGCAGTATTTT.

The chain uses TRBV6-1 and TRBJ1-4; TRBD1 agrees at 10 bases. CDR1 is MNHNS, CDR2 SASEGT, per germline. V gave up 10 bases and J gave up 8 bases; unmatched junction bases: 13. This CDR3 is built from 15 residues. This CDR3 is CATATSGQGNEKLFF. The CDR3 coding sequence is TGTGCCACGGCTACATCGGGACAGGGGAACGAAAAACTGTTTTTT.

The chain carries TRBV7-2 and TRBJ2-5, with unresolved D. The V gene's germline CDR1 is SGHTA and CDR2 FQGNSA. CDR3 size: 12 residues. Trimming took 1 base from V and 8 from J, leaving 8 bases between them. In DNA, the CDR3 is TGTGCCAGCAGCTTAGGGCGGTTTACCCAGTACTTC. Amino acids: CASSLGRFTQYF.